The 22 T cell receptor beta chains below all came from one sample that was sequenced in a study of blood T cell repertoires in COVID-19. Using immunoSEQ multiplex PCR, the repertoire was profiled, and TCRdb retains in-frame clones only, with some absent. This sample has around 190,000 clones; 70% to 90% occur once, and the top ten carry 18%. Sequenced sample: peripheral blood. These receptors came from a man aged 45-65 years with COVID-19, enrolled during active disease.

CDR3 residues: CATSDQNSAETQYF. CDR3 coding DNA: TGTGCCACCAGTGACCAAAACAGTGCCGAGACCCAGTACTTC. This chain links TRBV24-1 with TRBJ2-5, with D uncertain. The CDR3 spans 14 residues. Germline loops: CDR1 KGHDR, CDR2 SFDVKD. V was pared by 4 bases and J by 5 bases, with 13 bases between.

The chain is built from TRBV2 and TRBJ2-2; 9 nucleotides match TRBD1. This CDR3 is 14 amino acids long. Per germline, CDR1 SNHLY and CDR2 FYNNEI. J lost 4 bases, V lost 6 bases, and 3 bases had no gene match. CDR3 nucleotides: TGTGCCAGCAGAGAGACAGGGGGCACCGGGGAGCTGTTTTTT. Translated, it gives CASRETGGTGELFF. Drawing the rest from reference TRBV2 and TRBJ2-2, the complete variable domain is EPEVTQTPSHQVTQMGQEVILRCVPISNHLYFYWYRQILGQKVEFLVSFYNNEISEKSEIFDDQFSVERPDGSNFTLKIRSTKLEDSAMYFCASRETGGTGELFFGEGSRLTVL.

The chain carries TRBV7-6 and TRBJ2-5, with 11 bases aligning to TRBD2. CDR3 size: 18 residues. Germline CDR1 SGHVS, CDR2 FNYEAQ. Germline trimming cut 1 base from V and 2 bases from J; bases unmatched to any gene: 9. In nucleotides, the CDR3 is TGTGCCAGCAGCTTAGAGGCTAGCGGGGGGTATCATCAAGAGACCCAGTACTTC. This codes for CASSLEASGGYHQETQYF.

The CDR3 coding sequence is TGTGCCAGCAGCTTAAGGGGAGCCAACACTGAAGCTTTCTTT. It yields the protein CASSLRGANTEAFF. The chain recombines TRBV7-3 with TRBJ1-1, with no clear D. The CDR3 contains 14 residues. The V end was cut by 1 base, the J end by 2 bases, with 8 bases between. From germline, CDR1 is SGHTA and CDR2 FQGTGA.

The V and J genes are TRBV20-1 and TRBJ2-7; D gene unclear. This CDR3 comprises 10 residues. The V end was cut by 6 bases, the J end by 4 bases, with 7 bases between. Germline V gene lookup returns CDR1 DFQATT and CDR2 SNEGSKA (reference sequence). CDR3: CSARSYEQYF. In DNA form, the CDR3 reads TGCAGTGCCCGGAGTTACGAGCAGTACTTC.

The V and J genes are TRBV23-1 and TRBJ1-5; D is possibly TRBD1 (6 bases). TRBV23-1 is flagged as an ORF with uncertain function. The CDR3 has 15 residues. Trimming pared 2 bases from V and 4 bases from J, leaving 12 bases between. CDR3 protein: CASSQQNTGNQPQHF. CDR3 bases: TGCGCCAGCAGTCAACAGAACACAGGGAATCAGCCCCAGCATTTT.

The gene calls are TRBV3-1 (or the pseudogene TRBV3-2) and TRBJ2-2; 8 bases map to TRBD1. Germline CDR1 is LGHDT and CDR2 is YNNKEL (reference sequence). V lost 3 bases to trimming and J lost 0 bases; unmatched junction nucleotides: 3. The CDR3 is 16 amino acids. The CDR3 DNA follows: TGTGCCAGCAGCCAGTTGGGACAGGCGAACACCGGGGAGCTGTTTTTT. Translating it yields CASSQLGQANTGELFF.

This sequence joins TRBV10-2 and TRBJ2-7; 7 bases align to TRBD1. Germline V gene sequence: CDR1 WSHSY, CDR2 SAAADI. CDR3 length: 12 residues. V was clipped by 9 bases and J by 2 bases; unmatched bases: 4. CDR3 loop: CASRDRPYEQYF. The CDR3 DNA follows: TGCGCCAGTCGGGACAGACCCTACGAGCAGTACTTC.

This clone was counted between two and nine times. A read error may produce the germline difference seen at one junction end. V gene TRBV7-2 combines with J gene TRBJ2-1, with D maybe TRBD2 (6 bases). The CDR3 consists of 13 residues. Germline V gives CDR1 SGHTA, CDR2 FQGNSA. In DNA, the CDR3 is TGTGCCAGCAGCTTCACTAGCTACTATGAGCAGTTCTTC. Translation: CASSFTSYYEQFF.

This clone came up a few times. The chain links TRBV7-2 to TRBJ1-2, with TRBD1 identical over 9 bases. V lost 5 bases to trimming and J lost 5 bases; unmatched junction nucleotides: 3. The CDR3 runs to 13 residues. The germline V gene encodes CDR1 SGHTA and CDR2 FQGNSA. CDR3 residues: CASSRDREYGYTF. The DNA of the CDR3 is TGTGCCAGCAGCCGGGACAGGGAATATGGCTACACCTTC.

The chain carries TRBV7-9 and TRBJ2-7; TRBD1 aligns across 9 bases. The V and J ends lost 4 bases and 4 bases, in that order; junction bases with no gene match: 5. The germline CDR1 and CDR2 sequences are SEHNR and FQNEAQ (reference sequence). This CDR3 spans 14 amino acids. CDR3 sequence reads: CASSSRDRVYEQYF. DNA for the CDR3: TGTGCCAGCAGCTCAAGGGACAGGGTGTACGAGCAGTACTTC.

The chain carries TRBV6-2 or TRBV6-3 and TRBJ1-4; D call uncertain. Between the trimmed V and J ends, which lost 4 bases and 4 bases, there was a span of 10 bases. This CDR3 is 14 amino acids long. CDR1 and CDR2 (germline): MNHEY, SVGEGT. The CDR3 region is CASSSHGVNEKLFF. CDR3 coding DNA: TGTGCCAGCAGTTCGCACGGAGTTAATGAAAAACTGTTTTTT.

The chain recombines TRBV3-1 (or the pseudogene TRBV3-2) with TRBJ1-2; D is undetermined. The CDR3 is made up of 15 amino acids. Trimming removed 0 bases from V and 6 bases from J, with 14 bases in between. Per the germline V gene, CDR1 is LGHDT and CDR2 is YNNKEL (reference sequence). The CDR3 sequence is CASSQDRGSINGYTF. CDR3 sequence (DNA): TGTGCCAGCAGCCAAGACCGAGGGTCGATAAATGGCTACACCTTC.

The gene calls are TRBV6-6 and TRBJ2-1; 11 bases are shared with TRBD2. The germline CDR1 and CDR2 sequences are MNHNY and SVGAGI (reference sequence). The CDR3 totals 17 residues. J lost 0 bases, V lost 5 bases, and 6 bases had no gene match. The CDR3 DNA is TGTGCCAGCAGTCGACTAGCGGGGTTAGGCTCCTACAATGAGCAGTTCTTC. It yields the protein CASSRLAGLGSYNEQFF.

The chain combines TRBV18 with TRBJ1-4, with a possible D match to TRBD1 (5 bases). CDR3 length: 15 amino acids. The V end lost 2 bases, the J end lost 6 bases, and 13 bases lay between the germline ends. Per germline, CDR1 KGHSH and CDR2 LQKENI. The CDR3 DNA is TGTGCCAGCTCACCAACGTCGGGGGGAGATGAAAAACTGTTTTTT. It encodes CASSPTSGGDEKLFF.

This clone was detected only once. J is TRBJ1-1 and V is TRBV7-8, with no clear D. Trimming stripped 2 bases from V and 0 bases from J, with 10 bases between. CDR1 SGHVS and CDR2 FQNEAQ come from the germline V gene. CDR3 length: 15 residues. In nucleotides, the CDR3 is TGTGCCAGCAGCTTAAGGCCCAGGATGAACACTGAAGCTTTCTTT. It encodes CASSLRPRMNTEAFF.

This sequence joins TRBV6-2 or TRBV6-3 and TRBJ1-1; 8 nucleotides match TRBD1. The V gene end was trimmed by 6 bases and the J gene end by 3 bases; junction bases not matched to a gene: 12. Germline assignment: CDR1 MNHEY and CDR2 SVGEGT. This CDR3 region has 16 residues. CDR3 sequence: CASSPDRALGDTEAFF. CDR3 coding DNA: TGTGCCAGCAGCCCGGACAGGGCGCTGGGGGACACTGAAGCTTTCTTT.

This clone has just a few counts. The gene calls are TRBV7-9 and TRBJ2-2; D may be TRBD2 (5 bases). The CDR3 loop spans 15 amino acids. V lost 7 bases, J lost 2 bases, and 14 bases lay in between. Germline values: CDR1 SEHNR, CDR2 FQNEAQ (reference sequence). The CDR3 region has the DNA TGTGCCAGCACAGGCGGGCAGGCAAACACCGGGGAGCTGTTTTTT. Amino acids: CASTGGQANTGELFF.

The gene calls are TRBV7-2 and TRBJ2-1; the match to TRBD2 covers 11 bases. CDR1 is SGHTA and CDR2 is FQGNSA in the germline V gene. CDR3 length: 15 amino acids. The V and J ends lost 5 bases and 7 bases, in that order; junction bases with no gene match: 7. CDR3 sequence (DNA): TGTGCCAGCAGCCCGGGACTAGCGGTATTAAATGAGCAGTTCTTC. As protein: CASSPGLAVLNEQFF. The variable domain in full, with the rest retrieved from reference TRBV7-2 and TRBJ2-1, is GAGVSQSPSNKVTEKGKDVELRCDPISGHTALYWYRQSLGQGLEFLIYFQGNSAPDKSGLPSDRFSAERTGGSVSTLTIQRTQQEDSAVYLCASSPGLAVLNEQFFGPGTRLTVL.

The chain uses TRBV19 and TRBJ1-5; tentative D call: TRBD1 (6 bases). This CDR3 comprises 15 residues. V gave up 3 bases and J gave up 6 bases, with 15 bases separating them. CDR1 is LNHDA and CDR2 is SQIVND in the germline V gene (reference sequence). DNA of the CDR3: TGTGCCAGTAGTATGAAACAGGGTGCCGTTCAGCCCCAGCATTTT. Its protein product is CASSMKQGAVQPQHF.

DNA for the CDR3: TGTGCCAGCAGCCCCGGGATACACACAGATACGCAGTATTTT. It codes for CASSPGIHTDTQYF. The chain employs TRBV25-1 and TRBJ2-3; a possible D gene is TRBD2 (5 bases). Germline V gene sequence: CDR1 MGHDK, CDR2 SYGVNS. The CDR3 runs 14 residues. Trimming took off 6 bases at V and 2 bases at J, with 12 bases between the two ends.

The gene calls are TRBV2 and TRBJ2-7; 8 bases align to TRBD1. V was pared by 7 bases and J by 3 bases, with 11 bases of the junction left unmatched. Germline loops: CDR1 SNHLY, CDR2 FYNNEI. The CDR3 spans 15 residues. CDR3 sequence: CASKRQQGGLYEQYF. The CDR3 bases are TGTGCCAGCAAAAGACAACAGGGGGGCCTCTACGAGCAGTACTTC.